This TCR beta chain was profiled in a study of blood T cell repertoires in COVID-19. Study overall: Both acute and convalescent COVID-19 samples were obtained from the United States, Italy and Spain.

Clones were sequenced by immunoSEQ multiplex PCR, and TCRdb holds only the in-frame ones, with some missing. The profile covers about 430,000 clones, with more than 70% appearing a single time and 1.2% to 1.5% taken by the ten largest. There are 14 residues in the CDR3. The germline V gene has CDR1 SGHNT and CDR2 YYREEE (reference sequence). V dropped 0 bases and J dropped 7; count of bases not matched to a gene: 4. This TCR came from a woman under 30 who had been exposed to COVID-19. Sample: PBMCs or T cells enriched from blood (not recorded which). This rearrangement joins TRBV5-4 to TRBJ1-2; 9 bases map to TRBD1. This CDR3 is CASSLEQGAAGYTF. The CDR3 DNA reads TGTGCCAGCAGCTTGGAACAGGGGGCGGCTGGCTACACCTTC.